A selection of T cell receptor beta chains follows, all from one sample in a study of vaccination effects on CD4 cells after COVID-19. These receptors lack a known antigen. The protocol was immunoSEQ multiplex PCR, while the TCRdb copy is restricted to in-frame clones and leaves out a portion. The sample has about 35,000 clones; roughly 65% are singletons. The source material was CD4+ T cells from PBMCs cultured without peptide, sampled before COVID-19 vaccination. These receptor sequences come from a human donor who received a COVID-19 vaccine. Each CDR3 is given with its conserved first and last residue. A D gene is named only where the DNA matches it firmly. Clone size, where shown, is once, few, many, or a class for clones that have expanded.

D	V	J	size	DNA	CDR3
TRBD1	TRBV5-6	TRBJ2-5	NA	TGTGCCAGCAGCTTACCACAGGGGTACCAAGAGACCCAGTACTTC	CASSLPQGYQETQYF
TRBD1	TRBV5-1	TRBJ2-7	few	TGCGCCAGCAGCCAACAGGGGGCACTAAGTTACGAGCAGTACTTC	CASSQQGALSYEQYF
NA	TRBV5-5	TRBJ1-5	NA	TGTGCCAGCAGCTATCGCTCGGGCGGTGATTATCAGCCCCAGCATTTT	CASSYRSGGDYQPQHF
NA	TRBV6-1	TRBJ1-6	NA	TGTGCCAGCAGTGAAAGTATCAGGGGATCTTCACCCCTCCACTTT	CASSESIRGSSPLHF
TRBD1	TRBV25-1	TRBJ2-7	NA	TGTGCCAGCAGGGACCCCGGGACAGTTTACGAGCAGTACTTC	CASRDPGTVYEQYF
NA	TRBV11-2	TRBJ2-7	NA	TGTGCCAGCAGCAACGCCGGGAGAGGGTCCTACGAGCAGTACTTC	CASSNAGRGSYEQYF
TRBD2	TRBV19	TRBJ2-7	NA	TGTGCCAGTAGTATTGGGACTAGCGGGTTCTACGAGCAGTACTTC	CASSIGTSGFYEQYF
NA	TRBV3-1/TRBV3-2	TRBJ2-3	few	TGTGCCAGTATCGAGGGTACAGATACGCAGTATTTT	CASIEGTDTQYF
TRBD1	TRBV5-5	TRBJ2-3	NA	TGTGCCAGCACCCGAGGGGGACAGGAGACCACAGATACGCAGTATTTT	CASTRGGQETTDTQYF
NA	TRBV19	TRBJ1-5	NA	TGTGCCAGTAGCCCAGGGCACAATCAGCCCCAGCATTTT	CASSPGHNQPQHF